The rows below give T cell receptor beta chains drawn from one sample of a study of CD8 T cells in Susac syndrome. Each CDR3 protein gets one entry after TCRdb re-called the immunoSEQ multiplex PCR reads with MiXCR. The sample holds approximately 200,000 distinct CDR3 sequences, nearly 95% seen once. The sequenced sample consisted of CD4+ T cells from PBMCs. The receptors derive from a human donor with multiple sclerosis. Both conserved end residues are trimmed from each CDR3. Fields, in order: J gene, clone size, D gene, V gene, CDR3 protein. A D gene is named only where the DNA matches it firmly. A row's size may be missing; if present it is once, few, many or a size class.

J: TRBJ1-6; size: -; D: -; V: TRBV7-8; CDR3: ASSSSTYNSPLH
J: TRBJ1-5; size: -; D: -; V: TRBV6-2/TRBV6-3; CDR3: ASSYSVQPQH
J: TRBJ2-7; size: few; D: TRBD2; V: TRBV12-5; CDR3: ASSPSGGAYEQY
J: TRBJ2-7; size: -; D: -; V: TRBV7-2; CDR3: ASSFYSEQY
J: TRBJ2-2; size: -; D: -; V: TRBV9; CDR3: ASSVLRDGTGELF
J: TRBJ1-1; size: -; D: -; V: TRBV27; CDR3: ASRGWRNTEAF
J: TRBJ1-2; size: -; D: -; V: TRBV7-9; CDR3: ASSGANYGYT
J: TRBJ2-7; size: -; D: -; V: TRBV20-1; CDR3: SASGPSHYEQY
J: TRBJ2-5; size: once; D: -; V: TRBV4-1; CDR3: ASSQEDLRRTQY
J: TRBJ2-7; size: once; D: -; V: TRBV3-1; CDR3: ASSPWSASYEQY
J: TRBJ1-6; size: -; D: -; V: TRBV2; CDR3: AIRRGRNSPLH
J: TRBJ1-5; size: -; D: -; V: TRBV30; CDR3: AWSATYQPQH
J: TRBJ1-5; size: -; D: -; V: TRBV15; CDR3: ATSRDLRSNQPQH
J: TRBJ2-2; size: -; D: TRBD1; V: TRBV29-1; CDR3: SVSRGRTGELF
J: TRBJ2-4; size: -; D: -; V: TRBV20-1; CDR3: SAPMGARGKNIQY
J: TRBJ1-2; size: -; D: -; V: TRBV20-1; CDR3: SASGDVGANYGYT
J: TRBJ2-5; size: -; D: TRBD2; V: TRBV3-1; CDR3: ASSPGRASGNVETQY
J: TRBJ2-3; size: -; D: -; V: TRBV20-1; CDR3: SASSRDMTDTQY
J: TRBJ2-1; size: -; D: -; V: TRBV24-1; CDR3: ATSDPTAGSYNEQF
J: TRBJ1-1; size: -; D: -; V: TRBV5-6; CDR3: ASSSHTEAF
J: TRBJ2-1; size: once; D: -; V: TRBV5-1; CDR3: ASSLSISGLGNEQF
J: TRBJ2-5; size: -; D: -; V: TRBV7-2; CDR3: ASSLASLRGTQY
J: TRBJ2-7; size: -; D: -; V: TRBV15; CDR3: ATSRGGQGSYEQY
J: TRBJ2-3; size: -; D: -; V: TRBV4-2; CDR3: ASSQDDWRNTKGDTQY
J: TRBJ2-7; size: -; D: -; V: TRBV25-1; CDR3: ASGTGTPPYEQY
J: TRBJ2-1; size: -; D: TRBD1; V: TRBV7-6; CDR3: ASSFGVGEEGQALNEQF
J: TRBJ2-2; size: -; D: -; V: TRBV30; CDR3: AWSVISMGELF
J: TRBJ2-5; size: -; D: -; V: TRBV5-1; CDR3: ASSLGDEETQY